The next 15 T cell receptor beta chains were all read from a single sample in a study of cytomegalovirus exposure and HLA in healthy donors. PCR used 60 Vbeta primers and 13 Jbeta primers. Repertoires were generated with immunoSEQ multiplex PCR, while TCRdb's copy carries only in-frame clones and drops some. The profile covers 180,000 or so clones, with roughly 80% appearing a single time and over 5% taken by the ten largest. Sequencing input: PBMCs. The source is a woman in her forties or fifties in good health and CMV-seropositive.

The V and J genes are TRBV7-2 and TRBJ1-4; D gene uncertain. V was shortened by 3 bases and J by 2 bases, with 13 bases between the two germline ends. Germline values: CDR1 SGHTA, CDR2 FQGNSA. The CDR3 is 16 residues long. The CDR3 region is CASSFNQIGTNEKLFF. DNA of the CDR3: TGTGCCAGCAGCTTTAACCAAATCGGGACTAATGAAAAACTGTTTTTT.

The chain joins TRBV2 to TRBJ1-2; D might be TRBD1 (6 bases). Trimming cost V 3 bases and J 3 bases, with 11 bases left between them. The CDR3 length is 14 residues. Germline V gene data show CDR1 as SNHLY and CDR2 as FYNNEI. CDR3 in DNA: TGTGCCAGCAGTGATCCAGGGGTAGACTATGGCTACACCTTC. As protein: CASSDPGVDYGYTF.

Regarding this clone: At one of its ends the junction is not consistent with the germline gene, which may arise from a read error. The same CDR3 arises from other DNA sequences in this sample as well. The rearrangement uses TRBV6-5 and TRBJ2-4, with D perhaps matching TRBD2 (7 bases). Germline V lookup: CDR1 MNHEY, CDR2 SVGAGI. This CDR3 comprises 15 residues. For the CDR3, the DNA is TGTGCCAGCAGTTACGCGGGGGCTGGCAAAAACAGTCAGTACTTC. Amino acid sequence: CASSYAGAGKNSQYF.

The chain couples TRBV28 to TRBJ2-7; 7 nucleotides match TRBD1. The trim removed 5 bases at V and 4 bases at J, leaving 11 bases unmatched. Germline V CDR1 and CDR2: MDHEN, SYDVKM. The CDR3 is made up of 15 amino acids. Here the CDR3 reads CASSPTGTAIYEQYF. DNA of the CDR3: TGTGCCAGCAGTCCTACCGGGACAGCCATTTACGAGCAGTACTTC.

For the CDR3, the DNA is TGCGCCAGCAGCTTGGTAGCGGGGGTTTCCTACGAGCAGTACTTC. This codes for CASSLVAGVSYEQYF. The chain couples TRBV5-1 to TRBJ2-7; 9 nucleotides agree with TRBD2. Germline V lookup: CDR1 SGHRS, CDR2 YFSETQ. This CDR3 spans 15 amino acids. V was pared by 0 bases and J by 1 base, with 2 bases of the junction left unmatched.

Written as DNA, the CDR3 is TGTGCCAGCCTAGGGCAGGGGGCTTTATCTGGAAACACCATATATTTT. The encoded protein is CASLGQGALSGNTIYF. The rearrangement joins TRBV7-9 to TRBJ1-3; the match to TRBD1 covers 8 bases. The CDR3 is made up of 16 amino acids. Germline CDR1 is SEHNR and CDR2 is FQNEAQ (reference sequence). The V and J ends lost 8 bases and 1 base, in that order; junction bases with no gene match: 10.

Concerning this clone itself: The junction does not match germline at one end; this may be a read error. This chain joins TRBV7-9 and TRBJ2-5; perhaps TRBD2 as D (6 bases). The CDR3 runs to 14 residues. Germline V CDR1 and CDR2: SEHNR, FQNEAQ (reference sequence). The CDR3 region has the DNA TGTTCCAGCAGCTTGATAGCGGTACAAGAGACCCAGTACTTC. Its translation is CSSSLIAVQETQYF.

The chain employs TRBV6-5 and TRBJ2-7; the D gene is possibly TRBD2 (7 bases). The CDR3 contains 14 residues. CDR1 MNHEY and CDR2 SVGAGI come from the germline V gene. V gave up 6 bases and J gave up 0 bases, with 12 bases separating them. The CDR3 nucleotides read TGTGCCAGCAGGAGGGGGGGAGGCTCCTACGAGCAGTACTTC. This codes for CASRRGGGSYEQYF.

Here the CDR3 reads CASSQEVGTAYGYTF. CDR3 bases: TGCGCCAGCAGCCAAGAGGTAGGGACAGCTTATGGCTACACCTTC. The chain links TRBV4-1 to TRBJ1-2, with 7 bases fitting TRBD1. This CDR3 contains 15 residues. The germline gives CDR1 MGHRA, CDR2 YSYEKL. V was clipped by 0 bases and J by 5 bases; unmatched bases: 6.

Notes on this clone: Distinct nucleotide sequences in the sample also encode this CDR3. This chain uses TRBV18 with TRBJ2-7; D might be TRBD1 (6 bases). CDR3 size: 15 residues. Germline loops: CDR1 KGHSH, CDR2 LQKENI. V shed 3 bases and J shed 0 bases, with 12 bases lying between them. The CDR3 loop is CASSPIEDSSYEQYF. In DNA form, the CDR3 reads TGTGCCAGCTCACCGATTGAGGACAGCTCCTACGAGCAGTACTTC.

J is TRBJ2-7 and V is TRBV29-1; TRBD1 matches at 7 bases. The germline gives CDR1 SQVTM, CDR2 ANQGSEA. This CDR3 spans 15 amino acids. The ends lost 5 bases at V and 1 base at J; junction bases unmatched: 11. The CDR3: CSVKKTGTDSYEQYF. Here the CDR3 DNA reads TGCAGCGTTAAGAAAACCGGGACAGATTCCTACGAGCAGTACTTC.

This chain joins TRBV4-3 and TRBJ1-2, with 9 bases lining up with TRBD1. The CDR3 sequence is 17 residues long. Trimming took 0 bases from V and 8 from J; bases not matched to a gene: 13. Germline loops: CDR1 LGHNA, CDR2 YSLEER. The CDR3 DNA reads as TGCGCCAGCAGCCAAGAGCCGGCGGGACAGGGTTTCTTCGGCTACACCTTC. Translated: CASSQEPAGQGFFGYTF.

The chain employs TRBV11-3 and TRBJ2-1, with 7 bases lining up with TRBD1. V trimming: 4 bases; J trimming: 4 bases; junction bases outside the gene matches: 7. CDR1 is SGHNT and CDR2 is YENEEA in the germline V gene. The CDR3 covers 15 residues. The CDR3, as DNA: TGTGCCAGCAGCTCGGGCAGGGGGATTTACAATGAGCAGTTCTTC. Encoded protein: CASSSGRGIYNEQFF.

This clone has just a few counts. The chain links TRBV19 to TRBJ1-5, with TRBD1 matching 10 bases. The V gene's germline CDR1 is LNHDA and CDR2 SQIVND (reference sequence). Unmatched junction bases numbered 6, after V lost 4 bases and J lost 3 bases. The CDR3 loop spans 16 amino acids. The CDR3 DNA reads as TGTGCCAGTAGTAACACCGGGACAGGGGACAATCAGCCCCAGCATTTT. Protein product: CASSNTGTGDNQPQHF.

This chain connects TRBV28 to TRBJ2-1; D possibly corresponds to TRBD1 (5 bases). The V and J ends lost 5 bases and 7 bases respectively, with 12 bases between them. The CDR3 extends over 13 amino acids. In germline, CDR1 is MDHEN, CDR2 SYDVKM. The CDR3 DNA reads TGTGCCAGCAGTACCCAGGGTAGGAATGAGCAGTTCTTC. Protein sequence: CASSTQGRNEQFF.